This TCR beta chain was documented in a study of blood T cell repertoires in COVID-19. About the research overall: From T cells, B-cell-depleted T cells, or PBMCs came the material, which was cDNA or gDNA.

In germline, CDR1 is MNHEY, CDR2 SVGAGI. This CDR3 contains 15 residues. V lost 5 bases and J lost 8, with 20 bases in between. It was during active infection that Seattle patients were enrolled and then longitudinally followed. The table came from immunoSEQ multiplex PCR; TCRdb's copy has only in-frame clones and leaves some out. The table shows some 80,000 clones, with just over 90% occurring only once. Sequencing was performed on peripheral blood. This chain links TRBV6-5 with TRBJ2-3; perhaps TRBD2 as D (7 bases). This sequence originates from a man aged 50 to 60 with COVID-19, enrolled during active disease. CDR3 nucleotides: TGTGCCAGCAGTCCCCGAGGGGGGGGAACGGTTACGCAGTATTTT. Amino acid sequence: CASSPRGGGTVTQYF.